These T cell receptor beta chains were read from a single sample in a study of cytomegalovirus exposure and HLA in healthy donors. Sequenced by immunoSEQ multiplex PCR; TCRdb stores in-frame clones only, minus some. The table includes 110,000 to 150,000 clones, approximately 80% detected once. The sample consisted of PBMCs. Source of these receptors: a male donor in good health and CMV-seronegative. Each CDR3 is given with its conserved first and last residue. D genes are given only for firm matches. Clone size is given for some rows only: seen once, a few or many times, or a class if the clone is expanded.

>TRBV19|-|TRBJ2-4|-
TGTGCCAGTAGGGAGGACCCCAAAAACATTCAGTACTTC
CASREDPKNIQYF
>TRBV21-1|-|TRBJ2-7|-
TGTGCCAGCAGCAAAAGCCAGCGGGCTCCTACCTACGAGCAGTACTTC
CASSKSQRAPTYEQYF
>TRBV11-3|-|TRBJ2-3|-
TGTGCCAGCAGTAACAACACAGATACGCAGTATTTT
CASSNNTDTQYF
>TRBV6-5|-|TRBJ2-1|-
TGTGCCAGCAGGGCAGGGGTTTATGAGCAGTTCTTC
CASRAGVYEQFF
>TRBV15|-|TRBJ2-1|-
TGTGCCACCAGCATAAATAGAGGCTCCTACAATGAGCAGTTCTTC
CATSINRGSYNEQFF
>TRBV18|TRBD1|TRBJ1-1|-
TGTGCCAGCTCACCACGGGGACAGATCGCCCGAGCGAACACTGAAGCTTTCTTT
CASSPRGQIARANTEAFF
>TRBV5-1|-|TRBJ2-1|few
TGCGCCAGCAGCAGCGGGTACAATGAGCAGTTCTTC
CASSSGYNEQFF
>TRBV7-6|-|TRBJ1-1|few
TGTGCCAGCAGCCTCGGGATCCCCAACACTGAAGCTTTCTTT
CASSLGIPNTEAFF
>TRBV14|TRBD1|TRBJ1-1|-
TGTGCCAGCAGCCGTCAGGGGGAGATTTTTGGGCGAGCTTTCTTT
CASSRQGEIFGRAFF
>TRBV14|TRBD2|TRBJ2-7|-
TGTGCCAGCAGCCGCGGAAGGACTAGCGGGGCAGACGAGCAGTACTTC
CASSRGRTSGADEQYF
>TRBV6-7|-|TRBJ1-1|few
TGTGCCAGCAGTTCTCACAGGGAAAGATTGAATAACACTGAAGCTTTCTTT
CASSSHRERLNNTEAFF
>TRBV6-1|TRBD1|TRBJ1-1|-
TGTGCCAGCAGCCAAACAGGGGGCACTGAAGCTTTCTTT
CASSQTGGTEAFF
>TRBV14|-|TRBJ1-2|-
TGTGCCAGCAGCACACAGGGATTTGGCTACACCTTC
CASSTQGFGYTF
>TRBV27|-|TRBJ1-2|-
TGTGCCAGCAGTCAGAGAGGGGGCTATGGCTACACCTTC
CASSQRGGYGYTF
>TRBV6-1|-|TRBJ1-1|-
TGTGCCAGCAGTCCCAAGAGGCAGGGTGAAGCTTTCTTT
CASSPKRQGEAFF
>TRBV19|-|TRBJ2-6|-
TGTGCCAGTAGTATAGTTAGGCAGGGTAGCTCTGGGGCCAACGTCCTGACTTTC
CASSIVRQGSSGANVLTF
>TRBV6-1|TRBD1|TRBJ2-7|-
TGTGCCAGCAGTGAAGTGGGGACAGACTTCAGGGAGCAGTACTTC
CASSEVGTDFREQYF
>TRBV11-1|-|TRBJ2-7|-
TGTGCCAGCAGCTTAGAAGGGACACTTTACGAGCAGTACTTC
CASSLEGTLYEQYF
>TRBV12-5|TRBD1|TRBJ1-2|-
TGTGCTAGTGGTTTGTGGCAGGGGGGAGCCGGCTACACCTTC
CASGLWQGGAGYTF
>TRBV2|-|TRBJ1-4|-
TGTGCCAGCAATACCAGGGTGGGTGAAAAACTGTTTTTT
CASNTRVGEKLFF
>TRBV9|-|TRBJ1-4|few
TGTGCCAGCAGCGTAGACTCAACAGCCCCTGAAAAACTGTTTTTT
CASSVDSTAPEKLFF
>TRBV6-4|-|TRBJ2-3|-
TGTGCCAGCAGTGACTCTATGGAGAATACGCAGTATTTT
CASSDSMENTQYF
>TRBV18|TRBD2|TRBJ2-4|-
TGTGCCAGCTCACCCCGACTAGCGGGAGGGCCTTCCAAAAACATTCAGTACTTC
CASSPRLAGGPSKNIQYF